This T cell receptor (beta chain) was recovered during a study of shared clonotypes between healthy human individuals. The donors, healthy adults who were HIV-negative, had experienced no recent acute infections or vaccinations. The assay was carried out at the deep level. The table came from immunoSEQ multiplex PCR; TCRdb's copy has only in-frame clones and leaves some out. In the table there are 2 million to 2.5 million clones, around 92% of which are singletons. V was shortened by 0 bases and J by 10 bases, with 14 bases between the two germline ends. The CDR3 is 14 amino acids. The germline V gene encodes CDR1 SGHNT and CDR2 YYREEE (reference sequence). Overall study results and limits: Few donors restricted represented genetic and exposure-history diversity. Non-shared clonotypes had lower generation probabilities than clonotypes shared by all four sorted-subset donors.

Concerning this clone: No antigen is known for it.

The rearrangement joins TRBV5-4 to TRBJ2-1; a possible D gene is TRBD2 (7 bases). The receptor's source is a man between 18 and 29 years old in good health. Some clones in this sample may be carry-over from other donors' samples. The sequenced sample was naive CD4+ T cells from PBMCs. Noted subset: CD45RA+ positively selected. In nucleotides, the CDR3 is TGTGCCAGCAGCTTGGAGGGGGGGCTGAGGGAGCAGTTCTTC. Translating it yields CASSLEGGLREQFF.